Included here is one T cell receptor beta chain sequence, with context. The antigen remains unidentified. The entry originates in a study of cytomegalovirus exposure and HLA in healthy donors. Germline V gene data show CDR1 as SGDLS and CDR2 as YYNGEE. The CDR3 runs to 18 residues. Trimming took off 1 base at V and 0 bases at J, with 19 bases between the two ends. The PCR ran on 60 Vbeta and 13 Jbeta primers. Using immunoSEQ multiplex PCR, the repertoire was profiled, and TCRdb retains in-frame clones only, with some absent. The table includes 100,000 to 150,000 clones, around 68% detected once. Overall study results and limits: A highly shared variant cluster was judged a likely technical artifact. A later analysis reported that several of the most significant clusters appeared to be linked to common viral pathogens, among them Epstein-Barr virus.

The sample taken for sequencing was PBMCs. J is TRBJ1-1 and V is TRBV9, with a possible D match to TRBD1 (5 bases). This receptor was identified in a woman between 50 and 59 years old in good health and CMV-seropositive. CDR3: CASSVNPGGRQLNTEAFF. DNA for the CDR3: TGTGCCAGCAGCGTAAATCCGGGGGGGAGGCAGCTGAACACTGAAGCTTTCTTT.